Presented here are 19 T cell receptor beta chains from one specimen sequenced in a study of shared clonotypes between healthy human individuals (TCRdb year 2020). The receptor library was made with the immunoSEQ multiplex PCR assay. TCRdb took over this immuneACCESS table, retaining in-frame rearrangements with V and J assigned. Such tables are incomplete; in checked studies, under half of the missing clones stem from an unresolved V gene, and the remainder is unexplained. The sample records 180,000 or so clones, 85% to 95% of which are singletons. The top ten clonotypes cover around 0.067% of the sample. The sequenced sample was naive CD4+ T cells sorted from blood. Sample cell subset or site, as interpreted from the label and publication: CD45RA+ positively selected. The receptor set was obtained from a woman between 25 and 40 years old in good health.

V is TRBV18 and J is TRBJ1-1; TRBD1 might be the D (5 bases). The germline CDR1 and CDR2 sequences are KGHSH and LQKENI. The CDR3 has 16 amino acids. Trimming removed 3 bases at V and 2 bases at J, with 16 bases between. The CDR3 here is CASSPFRTGTNTEAFF. CDR3 sequence (DNA): TGTGCCAGCTCACCTTTTCGGACTGGGACCAACACTGAAGCTTTCTTT.

The chain recombines TRBV7-2 with TRBJ2-3; the D gene is possibly TRBD2 (6 bases). Trimming left V 1 base short and J 7 bases short, with 18 bases between. Germline V gene data show CDR1 as SGHTA and CDR2 as FQGNSA. The CDR3 is made up of 16 amino acids. The CDR3 DNA follows: TGTGCCAGCAGCTTAGACTCCTCGGGAGCTGTAAATACGCAGTATTTT. Amino acids: CASSLDSSGAVNTQYF.

V usage is TRBV27 and J usage is TRBJ2-5; D not certain. The J call may be faulty, since TRBJ2-7 better matches the DNA end. Germline CDR1 reads MNHEY; CDR2 reads SMNVEV (reference sequence). The CDR3 contains 15 residues. CDR3 sequence: CASRALGIRITEQYF. In DNA, the CDR3 is TGTGCCAGCAGGGCTCTAGGTATACGCATCACCGAGCAGTACTTC.

CDR3 loop: CASSNRDRGFYGYTF. The CDR3 nucleotides are TGTGCCAGCAGCAACCGGGACAGGGGATTCTATGGCTACACCTTC. The chain combines TRBV7-9 with TRBJ1-2; TRBD1 agrees at 10 bases. Germline values: CDR1 SEHNR, CDR2 FQNEAQ (reference sequence). The CDR3 is made up of 15 amino acids. Losses at the gene ends were 5 bases for V and 4 bases for J; bases not matched to a gene: 7.

The chain joins TRBV5-1 to TRBJ2-1, with TRBD2 matching over 8 bases. CDR1 SGHRS and CDR2 YFSETQ come from the germline V gene. There are 15 residues in the CDR3. V lost 4 bases and J lost 6; bases outside the gene matches: 9. The CDR3: CASSLLAAGGNEQFF. CDR3 DNA sequence: TGCGCCAGCAGCCTACTAGCGGCCGGGGGCAATGAGCAGTTCTTC.

The rearrangement uses TRBV10-3 and TRBJ2-7, with a possible D match to TRBD2 (5 bases). V lost 7 bases and J lost 1, with 14 bases in between. Germline CDR1 and CDR2: ENHRY and SYGVKD. This CDR3 contains 14 residues. This CDR3 reads CAITLTNQSYEQYF. CDR3 DNA sequence: TGTGCCATCACTCTGACTAACCAATCCTACGAGCAGTACTTC.

This chain connects TRBV9 to TRBJ1-4, with 12 bases identical to TRBD1. The germline CDR1 and CDR2 sequences are SGDLS and YYNGEE. This CDR3 contains 19 residues. V lost 4 bases to trimming and J lost 5 bases; unmatched junction nucleotides: 15. CDR3 in DNA: TGTGCCAGCAGCCGAACCCACCCGGGACAGGGGGCAGTAAATGAAAAACTGTTTTTT. Translated, it gives CASSRTHPGQGAVNEKLFF.

V and J are TRBV10-1 and TRBJ2-2, with 11 positions matching TRBD2. Trimming removed 4 bases from V and 5 bases from J; junction bases left unmatched: 6. Germline V gene sequence: CDR1 WNHNN, CDR2 SYGVQD (reference sequence). CDR3 length equals 16 residues. CDR3 DNA sequence: TGCGCCAGCAGTGGAACTAGCGGGAGTGATACCGGGGAGCTGTTTTTT. Its translation is CASSGTSGSDTGELFF.

This clone was detected only once. This CDR3 is also generated by other DNA sequences in the sample. J is TRBJ2-7 and V is TRBV18; D is unresolved. CDR3 length equals 14 residues. V was trimmed by 0 bases and J by 2 bases, leaving 8 bases between them. From germline, CDR1 is KGHSH and CDR2 LQKENI. The CDR3 DNA reads TGTGCCAGCTCACCACCAGGCGGAGCCTACGAGCAGTACTTC. Its protein product is CASSPPGGAYEQYF.

This clone was seen a single time. The CDR3 spells CASSLEASLDTQYF. CDR3 bases: TGTGCCAGCAGCTTAGAAGCTAGTTTGGATACGCAGTATTTT. This chain uses TRBV11-2 with TRBJ2-3; no reliable D call. The germline CDR1 and CDR2 sequences are SGHAT and FQNNGV. The CDR3 length is 14 residues. V was clipped by 0 bases and J by 6 bases, with 10 bases between them.

This clone was detected a few times. The chain has TRBV6-5 and TRBJ1-5, with a possible D match to TRBD1 (6 bases). V was shortened by 5 bases and J by 7 bases, with 9 bases between the two germline ends. The germline V gene has CDR1 MNHEY and CDR2 SVGAGI. This CDR3 region has 12 residues. The CDR3 nucleotides are TGTGCCAGCAGTCACAGGGACCAGCCCCAGCATTTT. This sequence encodes CASSHRDQPQHF.

The sample holds one count of this clone. The V call is TRBV4-1, the J call TRBJ2-3, with TRBD1 matching over 9 bases. Germline V gives CDR1 MGHRA, CDR2 YSYEKL. The CDR3 extends over 15 amino acids. V shed 8 bases, J shed 2 bases, and the junction held 8 bases outside the gene matches. The CDR3 nucleotides are TGCGCCAGCGGGCTGGACAGGGGTTACACAGATACGCAGTATTTT. It yields the protein CASGLDRGYTDTQYF.

The V call is TRBV19, the J call TRBJ2-7; the D call may be TRBD1 or TRBD2 (5 bases each). Germline CDR1 is LNHDA and CDR2 is SQIVND (reference sequence). There are 13 residues in the CDR3. V was clipped by 10 bases and J by 2 bases, with 15 bases between them. Written as DNA, the CDR3 is TGTGCCACCAGCCGGGACCCGGCCTACGAGCAGTACTTC. Protein sequence: CATSRDPAYEQYF.

CDR3 DNA sequence: TGCGCCAGCAGCTTAGGCCGGGGTGGCACTGAAGCTTTCTTT. Encoded protein: CASSLGRGGTEAFF. The chain is built from TRBV5-1 and TRBJ1-1, with D unclear. V lost 2 bases to trimming and J lost 4 bases, with 12 bases between them. Germline CDR1 SGHRS, CDR2 YFSETQ. This CDR3 region has 14 residues.

The chain combines TRBV28 with TRBJ1-2; maybe TRBD1 (5 bases). V dropped 3 bases and J dropped 2 bases, with 10 bases sitting between them. From germline, CDR1 is MDHEN and CDR2 SYDVKM. CDR3 length: 14 amino acids. The CDR3 nucleotides read TGTGCCAGCAGTTTGGTAGGGGAGAACTATGGCTACACCTTC. Amino acids: CASSLVGENYGYTF.

The rearrangement joins TRBV5-4 to TRBJ2-7, with 10 bases aligning to TRBD1. Unmatched junction bases numbered 17, after V lost 3 bases and J lost 2 bases. From germline, CDR1 is SGHNT and CDR2 YYREEE (reference sequence). The CDR3 contains 19 residues. CDR3 nucleotides: TGTGCCAGCAGCTCCGGTCGGGACAGGGGATCCGGGACTCCCTACGAGCAGTACTTC. Translation gives CASSSGRDRGSGTPYEQYF.

This clone occurred once. Other DNA sequences in the sample encode the same CDR3. The chain is built from TRBV5-1 and TRBJ2-7; D might be TRBD1 (6 bases). Trimming took 1 base from V and 7 from J, leaving 9 bases between them. This CDR3 region has 12 residues. Germline values: CDR1 SGHRS, CDR2 YFSETQ. The CDR3 reads CASSLTGREQYF. The CDR3 DNA reads as TGCGCCAGCAGCTTGACAGGGCGAGAGCAGTACTTC. Full variable domain (rest looked up from reference TRBV5-1 and TRBJ2-7): KAGVTQTPRYLIKTRGQQVTLSCSPISGHRSVSWYQQTPGQGLQFLFEYFSETQRNKGNFPGRFSGRQFSNSRSEMNVSTLELGDSALYLCASSLTGREQYFGPGTRLTVT.

This sequence joins TRBV5-6 and TRBJ2-2; 11 bases map to TRBD1. The length of the CDR3 is 15 residues. CDR1 is SGHDT and CDR2 is YYEEEE in the germline V gene. Trimming took 5 bases from V and 6 from J; bases not matched to a gene: 6. For the CDR3, the DNA is TGTGCCAGCAGACCGGGACAGGGGGTCCCCGGGGAGCTGTTTTTT. It is translated as CASRPGQGVPGELFF.

The chain recombines TRBV7-9 with TRBJ1-3, with D perhaps TRBD1 (5 bases). Germline-derived CDR1 and CDR2 are SEHNR and FQNEAQ (reference sequence). CDR3 length: 17 amino acids. V was shortened by 5 bases and J by 0 bases, with 17 bases between the two germline ends. The DNA for the CDR3 is TGTGCCAGCAGCCCCGCGGAGGGGACGACCTCTGGAAACACCATATATTTT. Its protein product is CASSPAEGTTSGNTIYF.